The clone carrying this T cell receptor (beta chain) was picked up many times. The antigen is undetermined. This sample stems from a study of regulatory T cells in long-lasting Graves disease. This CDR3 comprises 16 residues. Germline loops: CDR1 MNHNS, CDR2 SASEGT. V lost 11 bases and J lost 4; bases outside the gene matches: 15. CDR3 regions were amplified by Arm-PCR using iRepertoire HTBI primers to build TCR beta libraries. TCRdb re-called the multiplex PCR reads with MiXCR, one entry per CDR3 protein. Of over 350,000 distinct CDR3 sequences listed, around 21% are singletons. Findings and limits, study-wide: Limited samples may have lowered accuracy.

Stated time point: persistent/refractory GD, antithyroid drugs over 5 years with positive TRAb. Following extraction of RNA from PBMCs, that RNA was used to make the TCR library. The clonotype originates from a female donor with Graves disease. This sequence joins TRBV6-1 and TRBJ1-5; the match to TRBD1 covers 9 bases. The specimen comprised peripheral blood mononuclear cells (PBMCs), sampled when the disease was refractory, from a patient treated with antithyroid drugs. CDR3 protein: CAVERTGVGRNQPQHF. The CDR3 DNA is TGTGCCGTTGAAAGGACAGGGGTAGGGCGAAATCAGCCCCAGCATTTT.